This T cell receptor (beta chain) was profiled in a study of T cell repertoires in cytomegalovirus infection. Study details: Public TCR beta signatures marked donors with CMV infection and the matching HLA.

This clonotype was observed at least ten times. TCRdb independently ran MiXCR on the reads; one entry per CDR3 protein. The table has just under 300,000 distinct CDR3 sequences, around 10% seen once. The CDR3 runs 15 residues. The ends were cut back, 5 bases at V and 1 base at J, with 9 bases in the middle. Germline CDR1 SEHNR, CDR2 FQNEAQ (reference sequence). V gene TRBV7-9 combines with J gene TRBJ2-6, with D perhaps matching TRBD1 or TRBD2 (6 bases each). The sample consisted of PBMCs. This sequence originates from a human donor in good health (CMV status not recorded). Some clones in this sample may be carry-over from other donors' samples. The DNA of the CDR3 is TGTGCCAGCAGCCGAGGGGGGTCTGGGGCCAACGTCCTGACTTTC. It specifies CASSRGGSGANVLTF.